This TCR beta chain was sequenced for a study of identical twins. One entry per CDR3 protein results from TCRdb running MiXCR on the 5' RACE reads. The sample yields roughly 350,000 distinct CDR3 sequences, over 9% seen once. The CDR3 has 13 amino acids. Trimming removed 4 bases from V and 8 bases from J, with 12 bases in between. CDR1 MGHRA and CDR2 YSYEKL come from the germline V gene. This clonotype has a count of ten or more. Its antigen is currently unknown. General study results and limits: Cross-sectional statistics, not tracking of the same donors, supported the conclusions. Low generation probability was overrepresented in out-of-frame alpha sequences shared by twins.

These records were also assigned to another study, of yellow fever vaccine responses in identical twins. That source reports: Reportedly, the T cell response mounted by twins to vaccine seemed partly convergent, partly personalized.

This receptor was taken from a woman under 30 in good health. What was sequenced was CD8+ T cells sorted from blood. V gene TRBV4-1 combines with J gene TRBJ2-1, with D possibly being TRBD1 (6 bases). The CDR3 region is CASSLGHFDEQFF. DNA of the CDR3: TGCGCCAGCAGCCTGGGACATTTTGATGAGCAGTTCTTC.